This T cell receptor beta chain was sequenced during a study of T cell responses to AZD1222 COVID-19 vaccine. Study at large: Recipients boosted at about 4 weeks or about 12 weeks are pooled.

The germline V gene encodes CDR1 ENHRY and CDR2 SYGVKD. The CDR3 covers 15 residues. V shed 6 bases and J 3 bases; nucleotides not matched to a gene: 8. Study outcomes and limitations: Of spike-specific TCRs, nearly half reportedly target regions left unmutated in variants. Baseline serology detected seropositivity in only a handful of AZD1222 recipients. In a largely white British group with more females than males, clonal diversity was possibly underestimated.

Assay: immunoSEQ multiplex PCR; the TCRdb copy retains only in-frame clones and omits some. Among 150,000 to 170,000 clones, about 88% were seen once, and the ten largest hold 3% to 3.5%. Concerning this clone: Its specificity is unknown.

The specimen was peripheral blood, collected on day 0 of AZD1222 vaccination. This sequence originates from an adult in good health. The chain is built from TRBV10-3 and TRBJ1-2; TRBD1 agrees at 9 bases. The CDR3 loop is CAISRGQGRDYGYTF. The CDR3 coding sequence is TGTGCCATCAGCCGAGGACAGGGGAGGGACTATGGCTACACCTTC.